This TCR beta chain was retrieved from a study of blood T cell repertoires in COVID-19. On the study more broadly: Acute and convalescent COVID-19 specimens originated in the United States, Italy and Spain. PBMCs, B-cell-depleted T cells, or T cells provided the cDNA or gDNA that made up the material.

Original data processing: Nucleated cell number was recorded as an estimate derived from reference gene primer amplification. Assay: immunoSEQ multiplex PCR; the TCRdb copy retains only in-frame clones and omits some. The DNA gave D and trimming, while V, J and clone size come from that table. This repertoire shows approximately 190,000 clones, around 80% found once; its top ten account for 13% to 15%. The sample consisted of peripheral blood. This receptor was identified in a man aged 30-40 years with active or convalescent COVID-19.

The CDR3 bases are TGTGCCAGCAGGAGACTTGGCCTCGGGAGGCCCCAGCATTTT. Translated, it gives CASRRLGLGRPQHF. The chain links TRBV6-5 to TRBJ1-5; no firm D call. The V and J ends lost 6 bases and 9 bases respectively, with 18 bases between them. The CDR3 consists of 14 residues. Germline V gene data show CDR1 as MNHEY and CDR2 as SVGAGI.